The 10 T cell receptor beta chains in this list originate from one sample, sequenced in a study of regulatory T cells in long-lasting Graves disease. Both iRepertoire HTBI primers and Arm-PCR of CDR3 regions were used to build the TCR beta libraries. TCRdb passed the multiplex PCR reads through MiXCR, listing each CDR3 protein once. In the table there are 550,000 to 600,000 distinct CDR3 sequences, about 16% of which are singletons. Time point given: newly diagnosed GD, antithyroid drugs for less than 3 months. Generation of the TCR library employed RNA extracted from PBMCs. The same specimen was also included in a second study, on T cells in Graves' hyperthyroidism and ophthalmopathy.

Sample: peripheral blood mononuclear cells (PBMCs), taken at new diagnosis, from a patient treated with antithyroid drugs. The receptor set was obtained from a man aged 18 to 29 with Graves disease.

V is TRBV7-8 and J is TRBJ1-2; weak D call: TRBD1 (6 bases). CDR3 length equals 14 residues. Germline CDR1 is SGHVS and CDR2 is FQNEAQ. CDR3 loop: CGGYRQAQDYGYTF. As DNA, the CDR3 is TGTGGGGGATATAGACAGGCACAGGACTATGGCTACACCTTC.

The V and J genes are TRBV5-4 and TRBJ2-2; 8 nucleotides match TRBD2. J was trimmed by 6 bases and V by 5 bases; bases with no gene match: 9. Germline V gene lookup returns CDR1 SGHNT and CDR2 YYREEE (reference sequence). The CDR3 length is 15 residues. In DNA form, the CDR3 reads TGTGCCAGCAGGCCAAGCGGGAGCGGGCCCGGGGAGCTGTTTTTT. Translating it yields CASRPSGSGPGELFF.

This clonotype occurred a few times. The gene calls are TRBV20-1 and TRBJ1-5; no clear D. The CDR3 is made up of 15 amino acids. The germline CDR1 and CDR2 sequences are DFQATT and SNEGSKA (reference sequence). V was cut by 1 base and J by 9 bases, with 19 bases left in between. This chain's CDR3 is CSARAPGDTQGPQHF. In DNA form, the CDR3 reads TGCAGTGCTAGAGCCCCCGGGGATACACAAGGGCCCCAGCATTTT.

This clonotype was observed at least ten times. V is TRBV28 and J is TRBJ1-2; 11 positions match TRBD1. The ends lost 6 bases at V and 4 bases at J; junction bases unmatched: 7. Germline values: CDR1 MDHEN, CDR2 SYDVKM. The CDR3 covers 15 residues. CDR3 in DNA: TGTGCCAGCAGCCTAGGACAGGGGGCAATCTATGGCTACACCTTC. Its protein product is CASSLGQGAIYGYTF.

This clonotype has ten or more counts. The CDR3 DNA follows: TGCGCCAGCAGCTTGGCTGGGACTAGCGGGACTAGCACAGATACGCAGTATTTT. Encoded protein: CASSLAGTSGTSTDTQYF. The V call is TRBV5-1, the J call TRBJ2-3; the match to TRBD2 covers 13 bases. Germline CDR1 SGHRS, CDR2 YFSETQ. The CDR3 runs 18 residues. V shed 0 bases and J 0 bases; nucleotides not matched to a gene: 4.

This clonotype has ten or more counts. This chain joins TRBV5-1 and TRBJ2-1, with 10 positions matching TRBD2. V shed 7 bases, J shed 4 bases, and the junction held 5 bases outside the gene matches. The CDR3 runs to 14 residues. Germline V lookup: CDR1 SGHRS, CDR2 YFSETQ. The CDR3 nucleotides are TGCGCCAGCCGAAGCGGGGGGGGTTACAATGAGCAGTTCTTC. This codes for CASRSGGGYNEQFF.

The CDR3: CASSQTGQGNLRGYTF. CDR3 in DNA: TGTGCCAGCAGCCAGACCGGACAGGGCAACTTGCGAGGCTACACCTTC. This chain connects TRBV3-1 to TRBJ1-2; 8 bases agree with TRBD1. This CDR3 has 16 residues. Germline-derived CDR1 and CDR2 are LGHDT and YNNKEL (reference sequence). J lost 8 bases, V lost 3 bases, and 14 bases had no gene match. Based on the CDR3 plus reference TRBV3-1 and TRBJ1-2, the full variable domain is DTAVSQTPKYLVTQMGNDKSIKCEQNLGHDTMYWYKQDSKKFLKIMFSYNNKELIINETVPNRFSPKSPDKAHLNLHINSLELGDSAVYFCASSQTGQGNLRGYTFGSGTRLTVV.

The gene calls are TRBV6-5 and TRBJ1-6; D gene unclear. This CDR3 spans 16 amino acids. Trimming removed 1 base from V and 0 bases from J, with 7 bases in between. The germline gives CDR1 MNHEY, CDR2 SVGAGI. The CDR3 sequence: CASSYFGDSYNSPLHF. DNA for the CDR3: TGTGCCAGCAGTTACTTTGGGGACTCCTATAATTCACCCCTCCACTTT.

Notes on this clonotype: This may be a read error, as it is one base from a much larger clone. The CDR3 DNA is TGCACCAGCAGCACCAGGAGTCCTAGCACAGATACGCAGTATTTT. This codes for CTSSTRSPSTDTQYF. The chain combines TRBV5-1 with TRBJ2-3; D is uncertain. Germline V CDR1 and CDR2: SGHRS, YFSETQ. The CDR3 is 15 amino acids.

In its sample, this clonotype was seen many times. The chain uses TRBV20-1 and TRBJ1-1; weak D call: TRBD1 (6 bases). This CDR3 has 11 amino acids. Germline V gives CDR1 DFQATT, CDR2 SNEGSKA (reference sequence). With 3 bases removed from V and 6 bases from J, the gap between germline ends came to 8 bases. CDR3 in amino acids: CSASGGPEAFF. CDR3 nucleotides: TGCAGTGCTAGTGGGGGCCCTGAAGCTTTCTTT.